One and the same sample provided the 16 T cell receptor beta chains below, sequenced in a study of T-cell reconstitution after alpha-beta-depleted transplantation in children. Preparation of the TCRbeta library was carried out with unique molecular identifiers. TCRdb called the PCR reads again in MiXCR, with one record for every CDR3 protein. Among a few hundred thousand distinct CDR3 sequences listed, about 23% were seen once. This specimen consisted of PBMCs, obtained before TCRalphabeta/CD19-depleted stem cell transplant. The receptor source for this set is a girl aged 2-15 years with Fanconi anemia, due to receive a stem cell transplant.

This rearrangement joins TRBV10-2 to TRBJ2-7; 9 nucleotides align to TRBD2. V gave up 3 bases and J gave up 2 bases; unmatched junction bases: 2. This CDR3 comprises 14 residues. CDR1 is WSHSY, CDR2 SAAADI, per germline. The CDR3, as DNA: TGCGCCAGCAGTGACAGCGGGAGGACCTACGAGCAGTACTTC. Its translation: CASSDSGRTYEQYF.

In its sample, this clonotype was seen a few times. The J gene is TRBJ2-2, the V gene TRBV20-1; TRBD2 agrees at 10 bases. The CDR3 sequence is 15 residues long. The V and J ends lost 5 bases and 0 bases, in that order; junction bases with no gene match: 3. Germline V gives CDR1 DFQATT, CDR2 SNEGSKA (reference sequence). The chain's CDR3 is CSASGLAANTGELFF. The CDR3, as DNA: TGCAGTGCTTCCGGACTAGCGGCGAACACCGGGGAGCTGTTTTTT.

At least ten counts were recorded for this clonotype. The rearrangement links TRBV7-9 to TRBJ2-7; D is unclear. Per germline, CDR1 SEHNR and CDR2 FQNEAQ (reference sequence). This CDR3 has 12 amino acids. V shed 1 base and J shed 7 bases, with 8 bases lying between them. Here the CDR3 DNA reads TGTGCCAGCAGCTTAGAGGTCGGAGAGCAGTACTTC. This translates into CASSLEVGEQYF.

This clonotype has a handful of counts. This chain links TRBV9 with TRBJ2-1; D uncertain. CDR3 length equals 14 residues. V lost 0 bases, J lost 9 bases, and 13 bases lay in between. Germline loops: CDR1 SGDLS, CDR2 YYNGEE. DNA for the CDR3: TGTGCCAGCAGCGTAGTCGGCCTTGTTGGTGAGCAGTTCTTC. Translating it yields CASSVVGLVGEQFF.

V gene TRBV23-1 combines with J gene TRBJ2-5; D unresolved. TRBV23-1 is assigned to the ORF class and has an uncertain function. This CDR3 is 16 amino acids long. Trimming took off 7 bases at V and 3 bases at J, with 21 bases between the two ends. In DNA, the CDR3 is TGCGCCAGCAAATCCTCAAAGGGTTATACAAAAGAGACCCAGTACTTC. It codes for CASKSSKGYTKETQYF.

This clonotype was found many times. This chain connects TRBV10-3 to TRBJ2-6; D is ambiguous. CDR3 length equals 14 residues. Germline loops: CDR1 ENHRY, CDR2 SYGVKD. The ends were cut back, 2 bases at V and 0 bases at J, with 2 bases in the middle. The CDR3 bases are TGTGCCATCAGTGAGGACTCTGGGGCCAACGTCCTGACTTTC. This encodes CAISEDSGANVLTF.

There are a few counts of this clonotype. This chain joins TRBV28 and TRBJ2-1; no reliable D call. Trimming removed 2 bases from V and 2 bases from J, with 7 bases in between. From germline, CDR1 is MDHEN and CDR2 SYDVKM. This CDR3 region has 14 residues. The CDR3 nucleotides are TGTGCCAGCAGTTTACGGCTGGCCTACAATGAGCAGTTCTTC. This encodes CASSLRLAYNEQFF.

In this sample, this clonotype turned up many times. This chain uses TRBV6-4 with TRBJ2-1; TRBD1 is a possible D gene (6 bases). The CDR3 is made up of 16 amino acids. Trimming removed 4 bases from V and 8 bases from J, with 21 bases in between. Per germline, CDR1 MRHNA and CDR2 SNTAGT. As DNA, the CDR3 is TGTGCCAGCAGTGTTTCCGTACAGGGTCCCATCGATGAGCAGTTCTTC. This gives the protein CASSVSVQGPIDEQFF.

The rearrangement joins TRBV20-1 to TRBJ1-2, with D possibly TRBD1 on 6 matching bases. V was cut by 4 bases and J by 4 bases, with 10 bases left in between. Germline V gene sequence: CDR1 DFQATT, CDR2 SNEGSKA (reference sequence). This CDR3 region has 12 residues. The CDR3 region is CSATTDSYGYTF. The DNA of the CDR3 is TGCAGTGCTACGACGGACAGCTATGGCTACACCTTC.

This clonotype was counted a single time. The chain employs TRBV6-1 and TRBJ1-2; 9 nucleotides match TRBD1. With 6 bases clipped from V and 3 bases from J, the junction kept 5 bases outside the gene matches. Germline V gene sequence: CDR1 MNHNS, CDR2 SASEGT. The CDR3 is 14 residues long. This CDR3 reads CASRSGTGHYGYTF. The DNA for the CDR3 is TGTGCCAGCAGGTCCGGGACAGGGCACTATGGCTACACCTTC.

The rearrangement uses TRBV9 and TRBJ2-3; 10 positions agree with TRBD2. The germline V gene has CDR1 SGDLS and CDR2 YYNGEE. With V trimmed by 0 bases and J by 4 bases, 5 bases remained unmatched. The CDR3 covers 16 residues. The CDR3 DNA reads as TGTGCCAGCAGCGTAGGAGGTAGCGGGAGGCCAGATACGCAGTATTTT. Protein product: CASSVGGSGRPDTQYF. The complete variable domain, with remaining parts taken from reference TRBV9 and TRBJ2-3, reads DSGVTQTPKHLITATGQRVTLRCSPRSGDLSVYWYQQSLDQGLQFLIQYYNGEERAKGNILERFSAQQFPDLHSELNLSSLELGDSALYFCASSVGGSGRPDTQYFGPGTRLTVL.

At least ten counts were recorded for this clonotype. The J gene is TRBJ2-3, the V gene TRBV20-1, with D maybe TRBD1 (7 bases). V gave up 6 bases and J gave up 3 bases, with 16 bases separating them. Per germline, CDR1 DFQATT and CDR2 SNEGSKA (reference sequence). The CDR3 is 14 residues long. The CDR3 spells CSAPRTGGTDTQYF. The CDR3, as DNA: TGCAGTGCCCCCCGGACAGGAGGGACAGATACGCAGTATTTT.

The gene calls are TRBV29-1 and TRBJ2-1; TRBD2 agrees at 10 bases. Per the germline V gene, CDR1 is SQVTM and CDR2 is ANQGSEA. V was clipped by 4 bases and J by 2 bases; unmatched bases: 11. The CDR3 sequence is 17 residues long. For the CDR3, the DNA is TGCAGCGTTGCGGGTCTAGCGGGAGATCCGGCCTACAATGAGCAGTTCTTC. Amino acids: CSVAGLAGDPAYNEQFF.

There are many counts of this clonotype. The rearrangement links TRBV20-1 to TRBJ2-1, with TRBD2 matching over 8 bases. The CDR3 contains 14 residues. Germline trimming cut 3 bases from V and 5 bases from J; bases unmatched to any gene: 6. Germline V gene data show CDR1 as DFQATT and CDR2 as SNEGSKA (reference sequence). In DNA, the CDR3 is TGCAGTGCTAGCCGTGCGGGAGGCAACAATGAGCAGTTCTTC. Translation gives CSASRAGGNNEQFF.

This clonotype was observed many times. The V gene is TRBV12-5, the J gene TRBJ2-2; possibly TRBD1 for D (6 bases). Deletions cut 7 bases from V and 5 bases from J, with 11 bases between. Germline CDR1 LGHNT, CDR2 FRNRAP. The CDR3 loop spans 13 amino acids. As DNA, the CDR3 is TGTGCTAGTGAACAGGGTGGTACCGGGGAGCTGTTTTTT. Translated: CASEQGGTGELFF.

This clonotype was counted many times. CDR3 in DNA: TGTGCCAGCAGTTTGATTGGTGAGCAGTTCTTC. Protein sequence: CASSLIGEQFF. This chain uses TRBV28 with TRBJ2-1; D gene ambiguous. V shed 3 bases and J shed 9 bases, with 6 bases lying between them. Germline lookup yields CDR1 MDHEN and CDR2 SYDVKM. The CDR3 totals 11 residues.